This is a list of T cell receptor beta chains from one sample in a study of T-cell memory formation after mild COVID-19. TCRdb re-called the 5' RACE reads with MiXCR, one entry per CDR3 protein. The sample shows about 600,000 distinct CDR3 sequences, about 20% of them seen only once. Sequencing was carried out using PBMCs or a T cell subset sorted from them (not recorded which). These receptors came from an adult woman who had mild COVID-19 (a few samples of this study predate the infection). Cell type and time point are not known. Each CDR3 is given with its conserved first and last residue. Each record gives: clone size, J gene, D gene, V gene, CDR3 protein, CDR3 DNA. The D gene is left open where the match is weak. Clone size is shown for a subset of rows, as once, few, many or a class of expanded clone.

>.|TRBJ2-2|TRBD2|TRBV6-5
CASRSRRLAGGTGELFF
TGTGCCAGCCGATCCCGGAGACTAGCGGGAGGCACCGGGGAGCTGTTTTTT
>.|TRBJ1-5|TRBD1|TRBV6-5
CASSYGTGKNQPQHF
TGTGCCAGCAGTTACGGGACAGGGAAGAATCAGCCCCAGCATTTT
>.|TRBJ2-7|.|TRBV7-7
CASSSERGYEQYF
TGTGCCAGCAGCTCTGAACGGGGCTACGAGCAGTACTTC
>many|TRBJ2-1|TRBD2|TRBV5-1
CASSYSGTSGVYNEQFF
TGCGCCAGCAGCTACTCCGGGACTAGCGGGGTATACAATGAGCAGTTCTTC
>few|TRBJ2-3|TRBD2|TRBV28
CASSPQGLVGTDTQYF
TGTGCCAGCAGCCCTCAGGGACTAGTAGGCACAGATACGCAGTATTTT
>.|TRBJ2-7|TRBD1|TRBV5-1
CASSAGQDLREQYF
TGCGCCAGCAGCGCGGGACAGGATCTACGCGAGCAGTACTTC
>few|TRBJ1-4|TRBD1|TRBV6-2/TRBV6-3
CASKGQGIEKLFF
TGTGCCAGCAAGGGACAGGGGATCGAAAAACTGTTTTTT
>.|TRBJ2-3|.|TRBV5-1
CASSFRGQASTDTQYF
TGCGCCAGCAGCTTCCGAGGCCAAGCTAGCACAGATACGCAGTATTTT
>.|TRBJ2-3|.|TRBV20-1
CSADPGGTDTQYF
TGCAGTGCTGATCCGGGAGGCACAGATACGCAGTATTTT
>few|TRBJ2-2|TRBD2|TRBV6-2/TRBV6-3
CASNGRAPGELFF
TGTGCCAGCAACGGGAGGGCCCCCGGGGAGCTGTTTTTT
>.|TRBJ2-7|.|TRBV5-5
CASSSLGEGAYEQYF
TGTGCCAGCAGCTCCTTAGGGGAGGGGGCCTACGAGCAGTACTTC
>.|TRBJ1-5|.|TRBV12-3/TRBV12-4
CASSLTPPGQPQHF
TGTGCCAGCAGTTTAACTCCGCCCGGCCAGCCCCAGCATTTT
>few|TRBJ1-1|.|TRBV10-3
CAISDKMNTEAFF
TGTGCCATCAGCGACAAGATGAACACTGAAGCTTTCTTT
>few|TRBJ1-1|.|TRBV5-1
CASSLVGWEPPNTEAFF
TGCGCCAGCAGCTTGGTAGGTTGGGAGCCGCCGAACACTGAAGCTTTCTTT
>few|TRBJ2-7|.|TRBV12-3/TRBV12-4
CASSFRGKGYEQYF
TGTGCCAGCAGTTTCCGGGGGAAAGGCTACGAGCAGTACTTC
>.|TRBJ2-3|.|TRBV24-1
CATRASLDADTQYF
TGTGCCACCAGAGCCTCACTGGATGCAGATACGCAGTATTTT
>few|TRBJ2-1|.|TRBV12-3/TRBV12-4
CASSFNIPEQFF
TGTGCCAGCAGTTTTAACATTCCGGAGCAGTTCTTC
>.|TRBJ2-6|.|TRBV2
CASEESGANVLTF
TGTGCCAGCGAAGAGTCTGGGGCCAACGTCCTGACTTTC
>.|TRBJ2-7|TRBD2|TRBV3-1
CASSQDFGTTRIEQYF
TGTGCCAGCAGCCAAGATTTCGGGACTACCCGCATCGAGCAGTACTTC
>few|TRBJ1-4|.|TRBV5-1
CASSLEGLWGEKLFF
TGCGCCAGCAGCTTGGAAGGGCTTTGGGGCGAAAAACTGTTTTTT
>.|TRBJ2-7|TRBD2|TRBV15
CATSRETSGSYEQYF
TGTGCCACCAGCAGAGAGACTAGCGGGAGTTACGAGCAGTACTTC
>.|TRBJ2-1|TRBD2|TRBV29-1
CSAESGGDSYNEQFF
TGCAGCGCTGAGAGTGGGGGGGACTCCTACAATGAGCAGTTCTTC
>.|TRBJ2-1|TRBD2|TRBV6-2/TRBV6-3
CATGLAGYNEQFF
TGTGCCACGGGACTAGCGGGGTACAATGAGCAGTTCTTC
>many|TRBJ1-1|.|TRBV5-1
CASSLVVNTEAFF
TGCGCCAGCAGCTTGGTAGTGAACACTGAAGCTTTCTTT
>few|TRBJ1-5|.|TRBV10-2
CASSENRSNQPQHF
TGCGCCAGCAGTGAAAATCGTAGCAATCAGCCCCAGCATTTT
>.|TRBJ1-1|TRBD1|TRBV19
CASSILQGSGTEAFF
TGTGCCAGTAGTATACTACAGGGGAGTGGCACTGAAGCTTTCTTT
>.|TRBJ2-2|.|TRBV29-1
CSVGGGLNTGELFF
TGCAGCGTGGGGGGTGGCCTGAACACCGGGGAGCTGTTTTTT
>few|TRBJ2-7|.|TRBV20-1
CSASPPTVTYEQYF
TGCAGTGCTTCACCTCCGACAGTAACCTACGAGCAGTACTTC
>.|TRBJ2-2|.|TRBV7-9
CASSPPGGPTGELFF
TGTGCCAGCAGCCCTCCCGGGGGCCCCACCGGGGAGCTGTTTTTT
>few|TRBJ2-5|TRBD2|TRBV29-1
CSVEKGLAGASETQYF
TGCAGCGTTGAAAAGGGACTAGCGGGAGCAAGTGAGACCCAGTACTTC
>few|TRBJ1-1|.|TRBV5-1
CASSLSQGNTEAFF
TGCGCCAGCAGCTTGAGCCAGGGAAACACTGAAGCTTTCTTT
>once|TRBJ2-1|.|TRBV5-1
CASSLNDEQFF
TGCGCCAGCAGCTTGAACGATGAGCAGTTCTTC
>.|TRBJ2-4|.|TRBV6-2/TRBV6-3
CASTGTRESAKNIQYF
TGTGCCAGCACCGGAACGAGGGAATCGGCGAAAAACATTCAGTACTTC
>.|TRBJ2-3|TRBD2|TRBV6-4
CASSVSPSGMGTDTQYF
TGTGCCAGCAGTGTCAGCCCTAGCGGGATGGGCACAGATACGCAGTATTTT
>few|TRBJ2-6|.|TRBV6-5
CASSINGAGANVLTF
TGTGCCAGCAGTATCAACGGGGCTGGGGCCAACGTCCTGACTTTC
>.|TRBJ2-2|.|TRBV20-1
CSARLTHTGELFF
TGCAGTGCTAGATTGACTCATACCGGGGAGCTGTTTTTT
>.|TRBJ1-1|.|TRBV7-3
CASSSGVGGITEAFF
TGTGCCAGCAGCTCGGGTGTGGGGGGGATCACTGAAGCTTTCTTT
>many|TRBJ2-2|.|TRBV5-1
CASSDTGELFF
TGCGCCAGCAGTGACACCGGGGAGCTGTTTTTT
>many|TRBJ2-3|TRBD2|TRBV7-3
CASSPESGGAQYF
TGTGCCAGCAGCCCAGAGAGCGGGGGGGCGCAGTATTTT
>.|TRBJ2-1|TRBD2|TRBV5-1
CASSPILAGGNEQFF
TGCGCCAGCAGCCCTATACTAGCGGGAGGGAATGAGCAGTTCTTC
>.|TRBJ1-1|.|TRBV18
CASSPQGTAGGTEAFF
TGTGCCAGCTCACCACAGGGGACGGCTGGGGGCACTGAAGCTTTCTTT
>few|TRBJ2-1|TRBD2|TRBV12-3/TRBV12-4
CASRIAGGSYNEQFF
TGTGCCAGCAGGATAGCGGGAGGATCCTACAATGAGCAGTTCTTC
>few|TRBJ2-4|TRBD2|TRBV12-3/TRBV12-4
CASSYKGLDIQYF
TGTGCCAGCAGTTACAAGGGACTAGACATTCAGTACTTC